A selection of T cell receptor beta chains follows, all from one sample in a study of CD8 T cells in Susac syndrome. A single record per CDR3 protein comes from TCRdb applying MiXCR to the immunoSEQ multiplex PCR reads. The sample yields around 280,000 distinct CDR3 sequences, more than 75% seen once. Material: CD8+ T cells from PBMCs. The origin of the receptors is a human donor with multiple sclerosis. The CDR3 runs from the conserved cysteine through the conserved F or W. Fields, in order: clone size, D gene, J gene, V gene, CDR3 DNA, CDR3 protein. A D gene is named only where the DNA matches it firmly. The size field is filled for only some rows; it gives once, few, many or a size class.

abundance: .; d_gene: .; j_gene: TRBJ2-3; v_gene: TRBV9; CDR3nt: TGTGCCAGCAGCGTAGAGGGGGAAGGCACAGATACGCAGTATTTT; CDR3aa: CASSVEGEGTDTQYF
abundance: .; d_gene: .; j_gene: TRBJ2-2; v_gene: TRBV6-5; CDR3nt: TGTGCCAGCAGTTATTACCTGAGGACCGGGGAGCTGTTTTTT; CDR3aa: CASSYYLRTGELFF
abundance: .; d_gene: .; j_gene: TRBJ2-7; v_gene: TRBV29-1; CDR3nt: TGCAGCGTCGGCAGACCGGCAACCCCCTACGAGCAGTACTTC; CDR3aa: CSVGRPATPYEQYF
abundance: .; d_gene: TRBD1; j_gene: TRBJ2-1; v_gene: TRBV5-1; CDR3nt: TGCGCCAGCAGCTCGGAGGCAGGGGGCTTCTACAATGAGCAGTTCTTC; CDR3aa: CASSSEAGGFYNEQFF
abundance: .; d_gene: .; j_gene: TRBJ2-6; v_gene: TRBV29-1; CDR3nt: TGCAGCGTTGAGTACCCGGCTGGGGCCAACGTCCTGACTTTC; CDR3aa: CSVEYPAGANVLTF
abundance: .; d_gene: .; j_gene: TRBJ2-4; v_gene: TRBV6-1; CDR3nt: TGTGCCAGCAGTCCCCGGGGCAGGGATGGAGGACTAGCCAAAAACATTCAGTACTTC; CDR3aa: CASSPRGRDGGLAKNIQYF
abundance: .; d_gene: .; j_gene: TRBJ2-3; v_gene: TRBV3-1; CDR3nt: TGTGCCAGCAGCCAAGGAAAGTTGGGGGTGCACACAGATACGCAGTATTTT; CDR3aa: CASSQGKLGVHTDTQYF
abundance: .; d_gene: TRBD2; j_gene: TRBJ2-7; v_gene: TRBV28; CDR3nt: TGTGCCAGCAGCCCGGGACTAGGGGGCTACGAGCAGTACTTC; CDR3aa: CASSPGLGGYEQYF
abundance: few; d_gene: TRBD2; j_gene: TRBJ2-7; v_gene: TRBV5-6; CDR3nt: TGTGCCAGCAGCTTGGAACTAGCGAGTGCTTACGAGCAGTACTTC; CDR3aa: CASSLELASAYEQYF
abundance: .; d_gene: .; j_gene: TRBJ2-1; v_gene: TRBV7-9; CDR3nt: TGTGCCAGCACACCCCAGTTCTTC; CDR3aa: CASTPQFF
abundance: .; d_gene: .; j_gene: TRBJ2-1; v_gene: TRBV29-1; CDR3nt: TGCAGCGTTGATTTTTCGGTCAAACCCAATGAGCAGTTCTTC; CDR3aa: CSVDFSVKPNEQFF
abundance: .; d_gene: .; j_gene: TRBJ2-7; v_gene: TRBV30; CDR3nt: TGTGCCTGGACCCCCTTTGGGCTCCCGGGGTACGAGCAGTACTTC; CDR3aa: CAWTPFGLPGYEQYF
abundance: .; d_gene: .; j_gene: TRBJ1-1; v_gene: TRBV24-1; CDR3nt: TGTGCCACCAGTGGGGTTGGGAACACTGAAGCTTTCTTT; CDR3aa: CATSGVGNTEAFF
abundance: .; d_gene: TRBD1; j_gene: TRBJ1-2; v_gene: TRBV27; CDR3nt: TGTGCCAGCAGTTTAACCTCTCAGGGGGCCGGCTATGGCTACACCTTC; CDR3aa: CASSLTSQGAGYGYTF
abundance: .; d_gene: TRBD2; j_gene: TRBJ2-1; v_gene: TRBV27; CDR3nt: TGTGCCAGCGGGGGACTACCGGAAACTTTCTTC; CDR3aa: CASGGLPETFF
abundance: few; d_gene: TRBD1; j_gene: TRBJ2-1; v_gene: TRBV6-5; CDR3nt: TGTGCCAGCAGTTCCCTGGACAGGGGAAACAATGAGCAGTTCTTC; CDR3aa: CASSSLDRGNNEQFF
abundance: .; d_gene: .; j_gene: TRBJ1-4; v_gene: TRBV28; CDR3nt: TGTGCCAGCACTGATAAAGAGGATGAAAAACTGTTTTTT; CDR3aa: CASTDKEDEKLFF